This T cell receptor beta chain was retrieved from a study of tumor T cells in aggressive B-cell lymphoma. The CDR3 runs to 11 residues. Germline V gene sequence: CDR1 SQVTM, CDR2 ANQGSEA. Data came from immunoSEQ multiplex PCR; TCRdb stores just in-frame clones and leaves some out. This sample carries about 2,400 clones, about four fifths of them seen once, and the ten largest clones take approximately 4.7%. In the case of this clone: Relative to the germline gene, one junction end is altered; a read error may explain this.

This receptor was identified in an adult with diffuse large B cell lymphoma. The sample consisted of tumor tissue. The chain couples TRBV29-1 to TRBJ1-2; 10 nucleotides match TRBD1. CDR3 DNA sequence: TGCAGCGTTGCGGGACAGGGGCGCTCCAGCTTC. Amino acid sequence: CSVAGQGRSSF. Full variable domain (remainder filled in from reference TRBV29-1 and TRBJ1-2): SAVISQKPSRDICQRGTSLTIQCQVDSQVTMMFWYRQQPGQSLTLIATANQGSEATYESGFVIDKFPISRPNLTFSTLTVSNMSPEDSSIYLCSVAGQGRSSFGSGTRLTVV.